This T cell receptor beta chain was documented in a study of post-analysis software for immune sequencing data. Study information: Disease courses included relapsing-remitting, secondary progressive and progressive-relapsing multiple sclerosis.

Study conclusions and caveats: Strong co-clustering by F measure was seen for same-batch samples. Significantly decreased normalized Chao1 diversity was recorded for multiple sclerosis patients relative to controls.

As regards this clonotype: The antigen is unknown.

Unique molecular identifiers were built into the TCR beta cDNA libraries. There were roughly 0.9 to 10 million T cells, and approximately 500,000 cDNA molecules came from them. TCRdb independently ran MiXCR on the PCR reads; one entry per CDR3 protein. The sample has about 380,000 distinct CDR3 sequences, less than 35% seen once. The material sequenced was blood. The TCR sequence derives from a girl aged 10 to 17 with multiple sclerosis.

Here the CDR3 DNA reads TGTGCCAGCTCTCCTACAGAGGGAGGCGCTGAAGCTTTCTTT. It translates to CASSPTEGGAEAFF. The chain uses TRBV18 and TRBJ1-1; D call uncertain. V gave up 6 bases and J gave up 6 bases, with 17 bases separating them. Germline CDR1 is KGHSH and CDR2 is LQKENI. The length of the CDR3 is 14 residues.